The clone carrying this T cell receptor (beta chain) was seen many times. The record originates from a study of T-cell reconstitution after alpha-beta-depleted transplantation in children. The germline V gene has CDR1 SQVTM and CDR2 ANQGSEA. Trimming left V 5 bases short and J 5 bases short, with 15 bases between. CDR3 length equals 14 residues. As it was prepared, the TCRbeta library received unique molecular identifiers. TCRdb independently ran MiXCR on the PCR reads; one entry per CDR3 protein. The sample shows approximately 200,000 distinct CDR3 sequences, about 14% of them seen only once. The source material was PBMCs from the stem cell graft donor, sampled from the stem cell graft. V gene TRBV29-1 combines with J gene TRBJ2-2; TRBD1 or TRBD2 may be the D gene (6 bases each). The source is a human donor who donated a stem cell graft to a child with acute lymphoblastic leukemia. The DNA of the CDR3 is TGCAGCGTTTGTGTCGGGGGCGATACCGGGGAGCTGTTTTTT. This gives the protein CSVCVGGDTGELFF.